Described below is a single T cell receptor beta chain sequence and its context. RNA was extracted with the RNeasy kit, and a quantity of roughly 0.5 to 1 ug was reverse transcribed using random hexamers. MiXCR, applied by TCRdb to the immunoSEQ multiplex PCR reads, yields one record per CDR3 protein. The sample gives about 110,000 distinct CDR3 sequences, roughly 95% of which show up once; around 0.38% is in the top ten. This sample is drawn from a study of CD8 T cells in Susac syndrome. CDR3 length: 14 amino acids. Germline CDR1 is LNHDA and CDR2 is SQIVND (reference sequence). V lost 3 bases and J lost 4, with 12 bases in between.

This TCR came from a human donor with Susac syndrome. Sample: CD8+ T cells from PBMCs. This rearrangement joins TRBV19 to TRBJ2-5, with a possible D match to TRBD1 (7 bases). The CDR3 sequence: CASSMAGGIETQYF. The CDR3 bases are TGTGCCAGTAGTATGGCAGGGGGGATAGAGACCCAGTACTTC.